Listed below are T cell receptor beta chains from one sample, sequenced in a study of blood T cells in healthy people across ages. One entry per CDR3 protein results from TCRdb running MiXCR on the 5' RACE reads. The table has 780,000 or so distinct CDR3 sequences, roughly 25% seen once. A further study also used this sample, focusing on T cells of mothers and their children.

Sequenced input: blood. All receptors derive from a boy aged 5-17 years in good health. The CDR3 runs from the conserved cysteine through the conserved F or W. The D gene is left open where the match is weak. Some rows mark clone size as missing; the rest say once, few, many or name a class of expanded clone.

TRBJ2-3 | few | TRBD1 | TRBV19 | CASSMDRGHTQYF | TGTGCCAGTAGTATGGACAGGGGACATACGCAGTATTTT
TRBJ2-7 | few | . | TRBV28 | CATCSGGAVVEQYF | TGTGCCACCTGCTCTGGGGGCGCGGTTGTAGAGCAGTACTTC
TRBJ2-7 | . | . | TRBV2 | CASLIGQGSLYEQYF | TGTGCCAGCCTAATCGGGCAGGGTTCATTGTACGAGCAGTACTTC
TRBJ2-3 | . | . | TRBV28 | CASSSPGAPTDTQYF | TGTGCCAGCAGTTCACCGGGGGCGCCCACAGATACGCAGTATTTT
TRBJ1-5 | . | . | TRBV6-2/TRBV6-3 | CASSTTAWPQHF | TGTGCCAGCAGCACAACCGCCTGGCCCCAGCATTTT
TRBJ2-1 | . | . | TRBV10-3 | CAITSGSYNEQFF | TGTGCCATCACGAGCGGCTCCTACAATGAGCAGTTCTTC
TRBJ2-2 | . | . | TRBV5-1 | CASSSSDRNTGELFF | TGCGCCAGCAGCTCATCTGACAGAAACACCGGGGAGCTGTTTTTT
TRBJ1-1 | few | . | TRBV12-3/TRBV12-4 | CASSFGAANTEAFF | TGTGCCAGCAGTTTCGGGGCCGCAAACACTGAAGCTTTCTTT
TRBJ2-7 | few | . | TRBV20-1 | CSARGLGGFYEQYF | TGCAGTGCTAGGGGGCTCGGCGGGTTCTACGAGCAGTACTTC
TRBJ2-5 | many | TRBD1 | TRBV7-3 | CASSKGQKETQYF | TGTGCCAGCAGCAAGGGACAGAAAGAGACCCAGTACTTC
TRBJ2-5 | . | TRBD1 | TRBV7-2 | CASSWDRGVETQYF | TGTGCCAGCAGCTGGGACAGGGGGGTCGAGACCCAGTACTTC
TRBJ2-1 | few | TRBD1 | TRBV6-2/TRBV6-3 | CASSDSPRTGKGYNEQFF | TGTGCCAGCAGTGACTCTCCGAGGACAGGCAAGGGGTACAATGAGCAGTTCTTC